The present T cell receptor (beta chain) was sequenced within a study of blood T cell repertoires in COVID-19. Background on the study: The United States, Italy and Spain were the sources of the acute and convalescent COVID-19 samples.

The CDR3 totals 14 residues. Trimming cost V 2 bases and J 3 bases; bases outside gene matches: 1. Germline V lookup: CDR1 LGHDT, CDR2 YNNKEL (reference sequence). Source study methods: Reference gene primers were amplified, and this amplification served to estimate nucleated cell counts. Profiled with immunoSEQ multiplex PCR; TCRdb holds only in-frame clones, not every one. The D gene and trimming were derived from the DNA, and the V and J assignments and clone size from that table. The data contain over 300,000 clones, 75% to 90% of them seen just once; the ten biggest clones take up roughly a tenth.

Input material: PBMCs or T cells enriched from blood (not recorded which). The TCR was taken from a woman in her thirties or forties who had recovered from COVID-19. The chain is built from TRBV3-1 (or the pseudogene TRBV3-2) and TRBJ2-7, with 10 bases fitting TRBD1. The CDR3 region is CASSQRDRGYEQYF. The CDR3 DNA reads TGTGCCAGCAGCCAACGGGACAGGGGCTACGAGCAGTACTTC.